A single sample gave rise to the 32 T cell receptor beta chains below, sequenced in a study of T cells in Graves' hyperthyroidism and ophthalmopathy. The CDR3 regions of TCR beta were amplified from RNA transcripts. HTBI primers were the set used in a first-round RT-PCR of the TCR CDR3. One entry per CDR3 protein results from TCRdb running MiXCR on the multiplex PCR reads. There are fewer than 550,000 distinct CDR3 sequences in the sample; around a sixth occur only once, and roughly an eighth lies in the top ten. The sample consisted of blood. The receptors come from a young woman with Graves' hyperthyroidism.

This clonotype was counted many times. This chain links TRBV10-3 with TRBJ2-1; 9 bases align to TRBD2. Germline V gene sequence: CDR1 ENHRY, CDR2 SYGVKD. The CDR3 length is 14 residues. The J segment lost 6 bases and the V segment lost 0 bases, leaving 0 bases of the junction unmatched. The CDR3 DNA reads TGTGCCATCAGTGAGTCGACTAGCGGCAATGAGCAGTTCTTC. Encoded protein: CAISESTSGNEQFF.

This clonotype was seen repeatedly, ten times or more. The rearrangement joins TRBV19 to TRBJ2-1; 7 bases match TRBD2. The CDR3 has 19 amino acids. The germline V gene has CDR1 LNHDA and CDR2 SQIVND (reference sequence). V dropped 2 bases and J dropped 8; count of bases not matched to a gene: 21. CDR3 loop: CASSIIYSGGSLGVHEQFF. CDR3 nucleotide sequence: TGTGCCAGTAGTATAATTTATTCGGGCGGGAGCTTAGGTGTCCATGAGCAGTTCTTC.

This clonotype was recorded a few times. The CDR3, as DNA: TGTGCCAGCAGCTCAATGGCCCTGGGCAGCGGGATAAAAGGGACCTACAATGAGCAGTTCTTC. Amino acids: CASSSMALGSGIKGTYNEQFF. The gene calls are TRBV7-9 and TRBJ2-1; 7 bases are a match to TRBD2. Germline CDR1 SEHNR, CDR2 FQNEAQ (reference sequence). The trim removed 4 bases at V and 2 bases at J, leaving 23 bases unmatched. The CDR3 sequence is 21 residues long.

The table lists this clonotype with a few counts. The chain has TRBV28 and TRBJ2-3, with 15 bases identical to TRBD2. The CDR3 is made up of 19 amino acids. After removal of 3 bases from V and 2 bases from J, the junction contained 9 bases not matched to a gene. CDR1 MDHEN and CDR2 SYDVKM come from the germline V gene. CDR3 sequence: CASSFRPGTSGRITDTQYF. CDR3 in DNA: TGTGCCAGCAGTTTCCGTCCCGGGACTAGCGGGAGGATCACAGATACGCAGTATTTT.

This clonotype was detected ten times or more. The rearrangement uses TRBV4-3 and TRBJ2-7; D uncertain. Trimming cost V 0 bases and J 1 base, with 7 bases left between them. Per the germline V gene, CDR1 is LGHNA and CDR2 is YSLEER. The CDR3 sequence is 14 residues long. CDR3 DNA: TGCGCCAGCAGCCAAGATTTAGAATCCTACGAGCAGTACTTC. Its protein product is CASSQDLESYEQYF.

This clonotype was seen many times. J is TRBJ2-1 and V is TRBV12-3 or TRBV12-4, with D tentatively TRBD2 (6 bases). The CDR3 has 15 amino acids. Trimming took 4 bases from V and 3 from J, leaving 13 bases between them. The DNA of the CDR3 is TGTGCCAGCAGTTCAGATAGCGGAAACTACAATGAGCAGTTCTTC. Its translation: CASSSDSGNYNEQFF.

Ten or more counts support this clonotype. The chain combines TRBV11-2 with TRBJ2-6; the D gene is possibly TRBD2 (6 bases). The CDR3 consists of 15 residues. V lost 2 bases to trimming and J lost 4 bases, with 9 bases between them. Germline CDR1 is SGHAT and CDR2 is FQNNGV. The CDR3 DNA follows: TGTGCCAGCAGCTTATCGGAGGGAGGGGCCAACGTCCTGACTTTC. It codes for CASSLSEGGANVLTF.

Regarding this clonotype: A much larger clonotype is one base distant, so this may be a read error. J is TRBJ2-5 and V is TRBV7-2, with D maybe TRBD1 (6 bases). Per the germline V gene, CDR1 is SGHTA and CDR2 is FQGNSA. CDR3 length equals 15 residues. In nucleotides, the CDR3 is TGTGTCAGCAGCTTAGATCAGGGGCGATTGGAGACCCAGTACTTC. It encodes CVSSLDQGRLETQYF.

This clonotype was detected many times. This sequence joins TRBV2 and TRBJ2-7; 8 nucleotides match TRBD2. CDR1 and CDR2 (germline): SNHLY, FYNNEI. This CDR3 region has 13 residues. After removal of 7 bases from V and 4 bases from J, the junction contained 6 bases not matched to a gene. Here the CDR3 reads CASTGGERYEQYF. For the CDR3, the DNA is TGTGCCAGCACGGGAGGGGAACGGTACGAGCAGTACTTC.

This clonotype has a count of ten or more. Since a much larger clone is just one base distant, this may be a read error. The V gene is TRBV6-1, the J gene TRBJ1-1; 8 bases fit TRBD1. The CDR3 has 14 residues. J lost 1 base, V lost 6 bases, and 4 bases had no gene match. CDR1 and CDR2 (germline): MNHNS, SASEGT. Here the CDR3 DNA reads TGTGCCAGCAGCCGCGGGACAGGGAACACTGAAGCTTTCTTT. This gives the protein CASSRGTGNTEAFF.

This clonotype came up many times. V is TRBV28 and J is TRBJ1-2; possibly TRBD1 for D (5 bases). This CDR3 contains 13 residues. Trimming shortened V by 4 bases and J by 7 bases, and 13 bases separated the two germline ends. Germline V gene sequence: CDR1 MDHEN, CDR2 SYDVKM. In nucleotides, the CDR3 is TGTGCCAGCAGTTACGGGCAGGGAGGTGGCTACACCTTC. It yields the protein CASSYGQGGGYTF.

This clonotype was observed at least ten times. The genes are TRBV5-1 and TRBJ2-7, with D perhaps TRBD1 (5 bases). The CDR3 has 14 residues. Trimming left V 5 bases short and J 2 bases short, with 14 bases between. CDR1 and CDR2 (germline): SGHRS, YFSETQ. CDR3 DNA: TGCGCCAGCAGTAAGGGGCCGGGTACCTACGAGCAGTACTTC. Protein product: CASSKGPGTYEQYF. The whole variable domain, filled in from reference TRBV5-1 and TRBJ2-7, reads KAGVTQTPRYLIKTRGQQVTLSCSPISGHRSVSWYQQTPGQGLQFLFEYFSETQRNKGNFPGRFSGRQFSNSRSEMNVSTLELGDSALYLCASSKGPGTYEQYFGPGTRLTVT.

The chain links TRBV29-1 to TRBJ2-1, with D perhaps matching TRBD1 (6 bases). The CDR3 totals 12 residues. Germline CDR1 SQVTM, CDR2 ANQGSEA. V was shortened by 4 bases and J by 5 bases, with 9 bases between the two germline ends. This CDR3 reads CSVGDTHNEQFF. The CDR3 DNA sequence: TGCAGCGTTGGGGACACCCACAATGAGCAGTTCTTC.

Only a few counts were recorded for this clonotype. The chain employs TRBV10-2 and TRBJ2-2; D is unresolved. There are 15 residues in the CDR3. Trimming cost V 0 bases and J 5 bases, with 10 bases left between them. Looked up from germline, CDR1 is WSHSY and CDR2 is SAAADI. As DNA, the CDR3 is TGCGCCAGCAGTGAGTCGCCGGCTGGGACCGGGGAGCTGTTTTTT. It encodes CASSESPAGTGELFF.

This sequence joins TRBV24-1 and TRBJ1-2, with unresolved D. The CDR3 runs 12 residues. The germline V gene has CDR1 KGHDR and CDR2 SFDVKD. Deletions cut 5 bases from V and 2 bases from J, with 5 bases between. The CDR3 sequence: CATSASNYGYTF. The CDR3, as DNA: TGTGCCACCAGTGCCTCGAACTATGGCTACACCTTC.

This clonotype was seen only a few times. The chain has TRBV7-9 and TRBJ1-1; the match to TRBD1 covers 8 bases. CDR3 length equals 13 residues. Germline V gene data show CDR1 as SEHNR and CDR2 as FQNEAQ (reference sequence). J was trimmed by 11 bases and V by 4 bases; bases with no gene match: 9. This CDR3 is CASSSGTGHLAFF. The CDR3 DNA reads as TGTGCCAGCAGCTCCGGGACAGGCCACCTTGCTTTCTTT.

This clonotype was observed a few times. The chain links TRBV3-1 to TRBJ2-3, with 7 bases matching TRBD2. The CDR3 has 15 amino acids. Germline loops: CDR1 LGHDT, CDR2 YNNKEL (reference sequence). V lost 4 bases, J lost 4 bases, and 8 bases stayed unmatched. The DNA of the CDR3 is TGTGCCAGCAGCCCAGTCATGACTAGCTCAGATACGCAGTATTTT. Its protein product is CASSPVMTSSDTQYF.

This clonotype was detected many times. The V and J genes are TRBV20-1 and TRBJ1-4; D is undetermined. The germline V gene encodes CDR1 DFQATT and CDR2 SNEGSKA (reference sequence). The CDR3 length is 11 residues. The CDR3 is CSSREGEKLFF. CDR3 coding DNA: TGCAGCTCTAGGGAAGGGGAAAAACTGTTTTTT.

This clonotype has a count of ten or more. The V call is TRBV5-1, the J call TRBJ1-1; perhaps TRBD1 as D (6 bases). The germline V and J ends were trimmed by 7 bases and 1 base, with 17 bases remaining between them. Germline-derived CDR1 and CDR2 are SGHRS and YFSETQ. The CDR3 spans 15 residues. This CDR3 is CASALPGTRNTEAFF. Here the CDR3 DNA reads TGCGCCAGCGCCCTCCCCGGGACAAGGAACACTGAAGCTTTCTTT.

Notes on this clonotype: Germline and junction disagree at one end, which may indicate a read error. V usage is TRBV3-1 and J usage is TRBJ2-7, with 14 positions matching TRBD2. Germline V gene data show CDR1 as LGHDT and CDR2 as YNNKEL (reference sequence). This CDR3 spans 16 amino acids. CDR3 DNA sequence: TGTGCCAGCATCCAAATCGGGACTAGCGGGAGCTACGAGCAGTACTTC. Residues: CASIQIGTSGSYEQYF.

This chain joins TRBV6-2 or TRBV6-3 and TRBJ1-6, with D unclear. This CDR3 comprises 15 residues. Trimming removed 2 bases from V and 0 bases from J, with 5 bases in between. Germline-derived CDR1 and CDR2 are MNHEY and SVGEGT. The CDR3 protein is CASSYGRSYNSPLHF. CDR3 coding DNA: TGTGCCAGCAGTTACGGACGCTCCTATAATTCACCCCTCCACTTT.

This chain joins TRBV18 and TRBJ2-5, with a possible D match to TRBD1 (7 bases). The CDR3 extends over 15 amino acids. V was cut by 0 bases and J by 4 bases, with 12 bases left in between. The V gene's germline CDR1 is KGHSH and CDR2 LQKENI. CDR3 nucleotides: TGTGCCAGCTCACCACCCAGCAGGGGGGTAGAGACCCAGTACTTC. Residues: CASSPPSRGVETQYF.

This clonotype was detected a few times. The rearrangement uses TRBV5-1 and TRBJ2-1; 9 bases are a match to TRBD1. Germline-derived CDR1 and CDR2 are SGHRS and YFSETQ. Trimming at V came to 4 bases and at J to 0 bases, leaving 8 bases not matched to a gene. The CDR3 spans 17 residues. CDR3 protein: CASSLPGQGFSYNEQFF. CDR3 nucleotide sequence: TGCGCCAGCAGCCTACCGGGACAGGGCTTCTCCTACAATGAGCAGTTCTTC.

This clonotype was seen only a few times. Written as DNA, the CDR3 is TGTGCCAGCAGTAAGAGAGGGTTAAATGAGCAGTTCTTC. It encodes CASSKRGLNEQFF. This chain links TRBV6-2 or TRBV6-3 with TRBJ2-1; the D gene is possibly TRBD2 (5 bases). Germline assignment: CDR1 MNHEY and CDR2 SVGEGT. The CDR3 is made up of 13 amino acids. The V gene lost 5 bases and the J gene lost 7 bases, with 12 bases spanning the gap.

This clonotype was detected many times. The genes are TRBV4-1 and TRBJ2-7, with 9 bases matching TRBD2. Germline trimming cut 0 bases from V and 4 bases from J; bases unmatched to any gene: 10. Germline V gene lookup returns CDR1 MGHRA and CDR2 YSYEKL. The CDR3 runs 17 residues. The CDR3 spells CASSQDGGRADKYEQYF. The CDR3 nucleotides read TGCGCCAGCAGCCAAGACGGCGGGAGGGCCGACAAGTACGAGCAGTACTTC.

This clonotype showed up just a few times. The chain carries TRBV11-2 and TRBJ2-2; 8 bases line up with TRBD2. Trimming took 6 bases from V and 7 from J; bases not matched to a gene: 13. This CDR3 comprises 16 residues. Germline CDR1 reads SGHAT; CDR2 reads FQNNGV. As DNA, the CDR3 is TGTGCCAGCAGACACCCGGGAGGGGTAGGAGGCGGGGAGCTGTTTTTT. It encodes CASRHPGGVGGGELFF. Full variable domain (rest looked up from reference TRBV11-2 and TRBJ2-2): EAGVAQSPRYKIIEKRQSVAFWCNPISGHATLYWYQQILGQGPKLLIQFQNNGVVDDSQLPKDRFSAERLKGVDSTLKIQPAKLEDSAVYLCASRHPGGVGGGELFFGEGSRLTVL.

Turning to this clonotype: This could be a read error, since a much larger clone is one nucleotide away. This sequence joins TRBV12-3 or TRBV12-4 and TRBJ1-5; D not certain. This CDR3 has 14 amino acids. Trimming removed 4 bases at V and 3 bases at J, with 10 bases between. The CDR3 sequence: CASSSVLDNQPQHF. CDR3 coding DNA: TGTGCCAGCAGTTCTGTGTTGGACAATCAGCCCCAGCATTTT.

This clonotype was counted between two and nine times. J is TRBJ1-1 and V is TRBV7-9, with 7 bases aligning to TRBD1. The CDR3 is made up of 15 amino acids. The germline CDR1 and CDR2 sequences are SEHNR and FQNEAQ (reference sequence). Unmatched junction bases numbered 9, after V lost 5 bases and J lost 3 bases. The CDR3 region is CASSLQTGYDTEAFF. The CDR3 DNA reads TGTGCCAGCAGCCTACAGACAGGGTACGACACTGAAGCTTTCTTT. The whole variable domain, remainder taken from reference TRBV7-9 and TRBJ1-1, is DTGVSQNPRHKITKRGQNVTFRCDPISEHNRLYWYRQTLGQGPEFLTYFQNEAQLEKSRLLSDRFSAERPKGSFSTLEIQRTEQGDSAMYLCASSLQTGYDTEAFFGQGTRLTVV.

This rearrangement joins TRBV9 to TRBJ2-5, with D maybe TRBD2 (7 bases). The CDR3 is 15 residues long. The germline V gene encodes CDR1 SGDLS and CDR2 YYNGEE. The V end lost 2 bases, the J end lost 4 bases, and 15 bases lay between the germline ends. DNA for the CDR3: TGTGCCAGCAGCGTTTCGTCCGGGGGGCTAGAGACCCAGTACTTC. Its translation is CASSVSSGGLETQYF. The whole variable domain, remainder taken from reference TRBV9 and TRBJ2-5, is DSGVTQTPKHLITATGQRVTLRCSPRSGDLSVYWYQQSLDQGLQFLIQYYNGEERAKGNILERFSAQQFPDLHSELNLSSLELGDSALYFCASSVSSGGLETQYFGPGTRLLVL.

There are a few counts of this clonotype. The chain couples TRBV15 to TRBJ2-4; D is unclear. This CDR3 region has 20 residues. Per the germline V gene, CDR1 is LNHNV and CDR2 is YYDKDF (reference sequence). Trimming shortened V by 0 bases and J by 0 bases, and 21 bases separated the two germline ends. The CDR3 here is CATSRDRGLRKLIAKNIQYF. The CDR3 bases are TGTGCCACCAGCAGAGATCGCGGCCTACGCAAGCTTATAGCCAAAAACATTCAGTACTTC. Supplemented by reference TRBV15 and TRBJ2-4, the full variable domain reads DAMVIQNPRYQVTQFGKPVTLSCSQTLNHNVMYWYQQKSSQAPKLLFHYYDKDFNNEADTPDNFQSRRPNTSFCFLDIRSPGLGDTAMYLCATSRDRGLRKLIAKNIQYFGAGTRLSVL.

A few counts support this clonotype. The CDR3, as DNA: TGTGCCAGCAAAAAAACAGGGGACAATTCACCCCTCCACTTT. Translation: CASKKTGDNSPLHF. The chain links TRBV12-3 or TRBV12-4 to TRBJ1-6; 7 bases are shared with TRBD1. The CDR3 is 14 residues long. The trim removed 7 bases at V and 7 bases at J, leaving 7 bases unmatched.

The chain combines TRBV10-3 with TRBJ2-1, with 10 bases identical to TRBD2. Germline assignment: CDR1 ENHRY and CDR2 SYGVKD. The CDR3 totals 15 residues. The trim removed 8 bases at V and 0 bases at J, leaving 4 bases unmatched. The CDR3 reads CAILAGESSYNEQFF. CDR3 coding DNA: TGTGCCATCCTAGCGGGGGAAAGCTCCTACAATGAGCAGTTCTTC.